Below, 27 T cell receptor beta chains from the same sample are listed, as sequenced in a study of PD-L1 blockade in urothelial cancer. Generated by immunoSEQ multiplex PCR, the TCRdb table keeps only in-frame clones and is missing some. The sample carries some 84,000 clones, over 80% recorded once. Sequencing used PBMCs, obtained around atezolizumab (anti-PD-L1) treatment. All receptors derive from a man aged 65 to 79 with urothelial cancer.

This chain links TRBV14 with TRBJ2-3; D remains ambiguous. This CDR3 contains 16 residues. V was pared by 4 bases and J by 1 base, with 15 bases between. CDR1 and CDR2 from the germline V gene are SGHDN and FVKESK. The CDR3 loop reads CASSPSGSHGTDTQYF. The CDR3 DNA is TGTGCCAGCAGCCCTTCTGGCTCGCACGGCACAGATACGCAGTATTTT.

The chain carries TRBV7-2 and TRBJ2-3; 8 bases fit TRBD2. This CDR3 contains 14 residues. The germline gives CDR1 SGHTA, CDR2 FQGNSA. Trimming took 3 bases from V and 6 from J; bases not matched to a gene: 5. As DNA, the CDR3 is TGTGCCAGCAGCTTGGGACTAGGCCCCGATACGCAGTATTTT. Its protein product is CASSLGLGPDTQYF.

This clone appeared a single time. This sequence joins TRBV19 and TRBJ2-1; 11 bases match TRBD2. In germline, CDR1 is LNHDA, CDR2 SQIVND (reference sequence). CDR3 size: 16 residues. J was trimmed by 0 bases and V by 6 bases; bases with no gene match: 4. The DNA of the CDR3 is TGTGCCAGTAGACAGACTAGCGGGACCTCCTACAATGAGCAGTTCTTC. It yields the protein CASRQTSGTSYNEQFF. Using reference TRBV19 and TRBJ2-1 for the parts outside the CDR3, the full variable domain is DGGITQSPKYLFRKEGQNVTLSCEQNLNHDAMYWYRQDPGQGLRLIYYSQIVNDFQKGDIAEGYSVSREKKESFPLTVTSAQKNPTAFYLCASRQTSGTSYNEQFFGPGTRLTVL.

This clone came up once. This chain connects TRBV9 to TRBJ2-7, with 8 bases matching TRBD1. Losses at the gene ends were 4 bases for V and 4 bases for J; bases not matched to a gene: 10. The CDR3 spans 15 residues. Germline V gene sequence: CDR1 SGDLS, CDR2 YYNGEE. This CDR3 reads CASSQGGRGLYEQYF. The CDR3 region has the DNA TGTGCCAGCAGCCAAGGGGGCAGGGGGCTGTACGAGCAGTACTTC.

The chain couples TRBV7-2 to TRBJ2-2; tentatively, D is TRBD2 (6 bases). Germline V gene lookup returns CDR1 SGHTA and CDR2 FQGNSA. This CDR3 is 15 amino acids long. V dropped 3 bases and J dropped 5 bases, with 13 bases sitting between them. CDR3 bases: TGTGCCAGCAGCTTGGAAAGCGGAGGGACCGGGGAGCTGTTTTTT. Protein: CASSLESGGTGELFF.

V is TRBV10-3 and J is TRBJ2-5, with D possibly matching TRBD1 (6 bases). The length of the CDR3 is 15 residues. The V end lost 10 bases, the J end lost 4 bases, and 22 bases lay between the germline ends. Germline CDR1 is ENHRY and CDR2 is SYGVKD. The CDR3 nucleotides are TGTGCCACCTCCGAAACAGGGCATCTCACAGAGACCCAGTACTTC. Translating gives CATSETGHLTETQYF.

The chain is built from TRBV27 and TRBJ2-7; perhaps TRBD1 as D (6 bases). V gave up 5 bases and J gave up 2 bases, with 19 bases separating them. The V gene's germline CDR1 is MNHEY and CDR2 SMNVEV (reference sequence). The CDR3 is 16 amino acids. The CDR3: CASSPRWGQLAYEQYF. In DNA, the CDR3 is TGTGCCAGCAGTCCCCGATGGGGACAACTAGCCTACGAGCAGTACTTC.

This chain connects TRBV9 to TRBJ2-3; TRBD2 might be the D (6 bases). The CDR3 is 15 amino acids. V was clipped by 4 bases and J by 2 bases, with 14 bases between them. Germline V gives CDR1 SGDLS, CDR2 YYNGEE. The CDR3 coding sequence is TGTGCCAGCAGCCCGCCCCTAGCGAACACAGATACGCAGTATTTT. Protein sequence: CASSPPLANTDTQYF.

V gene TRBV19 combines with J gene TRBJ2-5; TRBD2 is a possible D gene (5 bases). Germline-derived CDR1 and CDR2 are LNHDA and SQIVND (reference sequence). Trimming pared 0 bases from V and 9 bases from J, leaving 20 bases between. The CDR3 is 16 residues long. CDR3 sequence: CASSIDRLAASEAQYF. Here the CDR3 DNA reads TGTGCCAGTAGTATAGATCGCCTAGCCGCCTCGGAGGCCCAGTACTTC. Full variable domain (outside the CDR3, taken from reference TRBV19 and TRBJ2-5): DGGITQSPKYLFRKEGQNVTLSCEQNLNHDAMYWYRQDPGQGLRLIYYSQIVNDFQKGDIAEGYSVSREKKESFPLTVTSAQKNPTAFYLCASSIDRLAASEAQYFGPGTRLLVL.

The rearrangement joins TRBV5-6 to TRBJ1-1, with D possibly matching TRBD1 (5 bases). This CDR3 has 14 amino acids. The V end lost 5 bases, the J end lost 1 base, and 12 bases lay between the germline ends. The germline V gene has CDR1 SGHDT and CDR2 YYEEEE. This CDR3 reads CASSLQGRNTEAFF. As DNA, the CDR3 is TGTGCCAGCAGTTTGCAGGGTAGGAACACTGAAGCTTTCTTT.

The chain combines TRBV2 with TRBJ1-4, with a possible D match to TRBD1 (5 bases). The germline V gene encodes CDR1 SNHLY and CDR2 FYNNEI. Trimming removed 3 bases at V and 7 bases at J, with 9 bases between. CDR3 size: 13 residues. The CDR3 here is CASSDRQSEKLFF. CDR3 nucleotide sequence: TGTGCCAGCAGTGATAGACAGAGTGAAAAACTGTTTTTT.

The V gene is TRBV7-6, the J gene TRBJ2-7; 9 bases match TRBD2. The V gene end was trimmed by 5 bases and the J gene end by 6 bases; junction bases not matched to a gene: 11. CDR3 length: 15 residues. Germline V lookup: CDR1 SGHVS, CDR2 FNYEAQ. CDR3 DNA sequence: TGTGCCAGCAGCCCCCGGGCTAGCGGGGAAGGCGAGCAGTACTTC. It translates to CASSPRASGEGEQYF.

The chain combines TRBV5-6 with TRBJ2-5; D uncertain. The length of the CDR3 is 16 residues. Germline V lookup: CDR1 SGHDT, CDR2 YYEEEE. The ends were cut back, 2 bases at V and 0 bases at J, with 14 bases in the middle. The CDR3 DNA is TGTGCCAGCAGCTTTTCTCAGGTTCGCGACCAAGAGACCCAGTACTTC. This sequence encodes CASSFSQVRDQETQYF.

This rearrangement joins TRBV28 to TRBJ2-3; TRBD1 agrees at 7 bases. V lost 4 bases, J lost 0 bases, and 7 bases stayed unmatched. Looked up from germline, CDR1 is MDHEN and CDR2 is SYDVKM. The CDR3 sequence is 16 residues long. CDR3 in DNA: TGTGCCAGCAGTTCTCGTCCGGGACAGAGCACAGATACGCAGTATTTT. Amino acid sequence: CASSSRPGQSTDTQYF.

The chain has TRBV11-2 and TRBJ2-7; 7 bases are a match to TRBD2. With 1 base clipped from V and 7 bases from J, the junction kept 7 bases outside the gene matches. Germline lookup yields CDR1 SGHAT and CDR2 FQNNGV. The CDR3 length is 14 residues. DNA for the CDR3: TGTGCCAGCAGCTTAGGTGCGGGGGTACGGGAGCAGTACTTC. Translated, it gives CASSLGAGVREQYF.

The CDR3 region has the DNA TGTGCCAGCAGCTTAGTAGCAGAGACCCAGTACTTC. Translating it yields CASSLVAETQYF. This chain links TRBV7-6 with TRBJ2-5; the D is unclear. This CDR3 is built from 12 residues. Trimming removed 1 base from V and 4 bases from J, with 4 bases in between. Germline values: CDR1 SGHVS, CDR2 FNYEAQ.

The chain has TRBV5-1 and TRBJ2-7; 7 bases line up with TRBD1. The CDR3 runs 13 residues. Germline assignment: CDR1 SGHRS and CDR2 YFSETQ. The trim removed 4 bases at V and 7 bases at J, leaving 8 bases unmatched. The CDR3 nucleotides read TGCGCCAGCAGCCCCGGGACAGTCTGGGAGCAGTACTTC. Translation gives CASSPGTVWEQYF.

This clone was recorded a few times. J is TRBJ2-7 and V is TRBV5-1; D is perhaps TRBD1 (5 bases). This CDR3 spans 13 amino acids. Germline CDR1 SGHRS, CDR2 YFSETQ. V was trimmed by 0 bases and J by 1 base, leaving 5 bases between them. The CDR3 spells CASSLGQSYEQYF. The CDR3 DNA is TGCGCCAGCAGCTTGGGACAGTCCTACGAGCAGTACTTC.

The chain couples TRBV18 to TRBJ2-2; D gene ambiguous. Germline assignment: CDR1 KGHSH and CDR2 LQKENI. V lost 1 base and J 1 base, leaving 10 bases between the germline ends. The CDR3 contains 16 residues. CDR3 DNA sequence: TGTGCCAGCTCACCACAGATCGCCGGGAACACCGGGGAGCTGTTTTTT. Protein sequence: CASSPQIAGNTGELFF.

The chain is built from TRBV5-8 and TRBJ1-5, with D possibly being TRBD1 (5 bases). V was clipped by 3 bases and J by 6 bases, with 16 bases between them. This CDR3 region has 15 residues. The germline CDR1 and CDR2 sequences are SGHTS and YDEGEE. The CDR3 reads CASSSGIGGGQPQHF. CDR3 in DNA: TGTGCCAGCAGCTCCGGTATCGGGGGAGGTCAGCCCCAGCATTTT.

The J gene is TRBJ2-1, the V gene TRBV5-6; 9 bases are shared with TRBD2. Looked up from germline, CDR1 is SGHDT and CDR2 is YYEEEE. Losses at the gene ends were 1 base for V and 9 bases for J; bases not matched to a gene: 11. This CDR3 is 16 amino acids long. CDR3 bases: TGTGCCAGCAGCTTGTATAGCGGGAGTTCTATTGGTGAGCAGTTCTTC. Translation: CASSLYSGSSIGEQFF.

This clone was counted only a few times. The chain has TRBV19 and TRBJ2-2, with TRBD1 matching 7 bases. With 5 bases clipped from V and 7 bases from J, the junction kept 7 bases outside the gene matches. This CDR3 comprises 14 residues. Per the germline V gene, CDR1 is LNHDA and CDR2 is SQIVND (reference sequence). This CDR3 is CASSEQGWDGELFF. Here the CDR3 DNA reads TGTGCCAGTAGTGAACAGGGGTGGGACGGGGAGCTGTTTTTT.

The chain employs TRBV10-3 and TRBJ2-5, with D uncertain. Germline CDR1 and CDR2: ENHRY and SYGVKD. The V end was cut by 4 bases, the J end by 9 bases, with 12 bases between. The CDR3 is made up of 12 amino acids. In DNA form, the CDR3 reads TGTGCCATCAGTGTCGACACGAAGGCCCAGTACTTC. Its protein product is CAISVDTKAQYF.

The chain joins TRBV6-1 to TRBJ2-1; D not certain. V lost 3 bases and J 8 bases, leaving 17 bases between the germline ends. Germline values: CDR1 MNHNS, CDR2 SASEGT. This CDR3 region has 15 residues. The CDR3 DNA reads TGTGCCAGCAGTGATACCTCGGCGCCCCGGGATGAGCAGTTCTTC. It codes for CASSDTSAPRDEQFF.

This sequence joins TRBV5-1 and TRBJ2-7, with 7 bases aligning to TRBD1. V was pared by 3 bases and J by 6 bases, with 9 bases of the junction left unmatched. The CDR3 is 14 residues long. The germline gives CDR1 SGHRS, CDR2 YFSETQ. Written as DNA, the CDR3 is TGCGCCAGCAGCTCCGGGACAGCCGTAGGCGAGCAGTACTTC. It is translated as CASSSGTAVGEQYF.

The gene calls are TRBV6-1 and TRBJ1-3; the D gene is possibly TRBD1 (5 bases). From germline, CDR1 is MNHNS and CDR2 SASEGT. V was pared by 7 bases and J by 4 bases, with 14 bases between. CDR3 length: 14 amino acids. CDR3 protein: CASIPGWAGNTIYF. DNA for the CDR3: TGTGCCAGCATCCCAGGGTGGGCCGGAAACACCATATATTTT.

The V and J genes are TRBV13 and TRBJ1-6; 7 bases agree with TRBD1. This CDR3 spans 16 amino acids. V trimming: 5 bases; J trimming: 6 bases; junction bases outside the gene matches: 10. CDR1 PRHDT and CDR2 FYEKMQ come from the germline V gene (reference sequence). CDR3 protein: CASSPAANRGNSPLHF. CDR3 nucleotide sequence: TGTGCCAGCAGCCCCGCGGCTAACAGGGGTAATTCACCCCTCCACTTT.